Each of the 13 T cell receptor beta chains below was sequenced from the same sample in a study of blood T cell repertoires in COVID-19. Assay used: immunoSEQ multiplex PCR; TCRdb lists only in-frame clones, some missing. The sample holds 70,000 or so clones, more than 70% seen once. The specimen was peripheral blood. These receptors were collected from a human donor in a cohort sampled during active COVID-19.

The CDR3 here is CASSSEKNTGELFF. CDR3 in DNA: TGTGCCAGCAGCTCCGAGAAAAACACCGGGGAGCTGTTTTTT. The rearrangement joins TRBV5-4 to TRBJ2-2; D is uncertain. The CDR3 has 14 amino acids. Germline V gene lookup returns CDR1 SGHNT and CDR2 YYREEE (reference sequence). Deletions cut 3 bases from V and 2 bases from J, with 8 bases between. The full variable domain, in which reference TRBV5-4 and TRBJ2-2 provide the parts outside the CDR3, is ETGVTQSPTHLIKTRGQQVTLRCSSQSGHNTVSWYQQALGQGPQFIFQYYREEENGRGNFPPRFSGLQFPNYSSELNVNALELDDSALYLCASSSEKNTGELFFGEGSRLTVL.

As DNA, the CDR3 is TGTGCCAGCAGGACACAGCAAAACTATGGCTACACCTTC. Amino acids: CASRTQQNYGYTF. The V gene is TRBV6-6, the J gene TRBJ1-2; D gene uncertain. The CDR3 has 13 amino acids. Germline CDR1 is MNHNY and CDR2 is SVGAGI (reference sequence). V was shortened by 6 bases and J by 2 bases, with 10 bases between the two germline ends.

The CDR3 DNA reads as TGTGCCAGCAGCCCGGGACTTAGCTCCTACAATGAGCAGTTCTTC. Its translation is CASSPGLSSYNEQFF. The chain is built from TRBV5-5 and TRBJ2-1, with D possibly being TRBD2 (6 bases). Germline V gene lookup returns CDR1 SGHKS and CDR2 YYEKEE (reference sequence). CDR3 length: 15 amino acids. V was clipped by 4 bases and J by 0 bases, with 11 bases between them. The whole variable domain, remainder taken from reference TRBV5-5 and TRBJ2-1, is DAGVTQSPTHLIKTRGQQVTLRCSPISGHKSVSWYQQVLGQGPQFIFQYYEKEERGRGNFPDRFSARQFPNYSSELNVNALLLGDSALYLCASSPGLSSYNEQFFGPGTRLTVL.

In DNA form, the CDR3 reads TGTGCCAGCAGCGCTAGTTCCCGAGGACGGGGGTACCCTAGCACAGATACGCAGTATTTT. Translating it yields CASSASSRGRGYPSTDTQYF. The J gene is TRBJ2-3, the V gene TRBV6-4; a weak D match, TRBD2 (6 bases). The CDR3 totals 20 residues. Germline-derived CDR1 and CDR2 are MRHNA and SNTAGT. With 6 bases removed from V and 0 bases from J, the gap between germline ends came to 28 bases.

The rearrangement uses TRBV12-3 or TRBV12-4 and TRBJ2-2; D is unclear. This CDR3 contains 11 residues. The ends were cut back, 8 bases at V and 1 base at J, with 2 bases in the middle. CDR3 in amino acids: CASRNTGELFF. DNA for the CDR3: TGTGCCAGCCGGAACACCGGGGAGCTGTTTTTT.

In DNA, the CDR3 is TGTGCCAGCAAAAGCGGGAACCCTCAAGAGACCCAGTACTTC. It encodes CASKSGNPQETQYF. J is TRBJ2-5 and V is TRBV5-5, with 7 bases fitting TRBD2. V gave up 6 bases and J gave up 2 bases; unmatched junction bases: 7. Germline V CDR1 and CDR2: SGHKS, YYEKEE (reference sequence). The CDR3 is 14 amino acids.

V gene TRBV7-2 combines with J gene TRBJ2-7, with D perhaps matching TRBD1 (6 bases). Trimming cost V 3 bases and J 3 bases, with 15 bases left between them. In germline, CDR1 is SGHTA, CDR2 FQGNSA. The CDR3 covers 15 residues. CDR3 region: CASSLSTGGSYEQYF. CDR3 nucleotides: TGTGCCAGCAGCTTGTCGACAGGTGGGAGCTACGAGCAGTACTTC.

The V gene is TRBV24-1, the J gene TRBJ2-2; 8 nucleotides align to TRBD1. The CDR3 consists of 15 residues. Trimming cost V 3 bases and J 7 bases; bases outside gene matches: 6. Germline lookup yields CDR1 KGHDR and CDR2 SFDVKD. The CDR3 bases are TGTGCCACCAGTGATATCGACAGGGGCGGCGGGGAGCTGTTTTTT. It is translated as CATSDIDRGGGELFF.

In its sample, this clone was seen once. The V gene is TRBV5-1, the J gene TRBJ2-6, with 8 bases that match TRBD2. After removal of 4 bases from V and 2 bases from J, the junction contained 2 bases not matched to a gene. This CDR3 is built from 15 residues. From germline, CDR1 is SGHRS and CDR2 YFSETQ. Here the CDR3 reads CASSPGGTGANVLTF. The DNA for the CDR3 is TGCGCCAGCAGCCCGGGGGGGACTGGGGCCAACGTCCTGACTTTC. Full variable domain (missing parts from reference TRBV5-1 and TRBJ2-6): KAGVTQTPRYLIKTRGQQVTLSCSPISGHRSVSWYQQTPGQGLQFLFEYFSETQRNKGNFPGRFSGRQFSNSRSEMNVSTLELGDSALYLCASSPGGTGANVLTFGAGSRLTVL.

The chain has TRBV6-1 and TRBJ1-5; D remains ambiguous. The V and J ends lost 1 base and 0 bases respectively, with 7 bases between them. This CDR3 has 15 amino acids. CDR1 is MNHNS and CDR2 is SASEGT in the germline V gene. The CDR3 reads CASSEEGGSNQPQHF. CDR3 sequence (DNA): TGTGCCAGCAGTGAAGAAGGAGGTAGCAATCAGCCCCAGCATTTT.

This clone was observed a single time. The rearrangement uses TRBV19 and TRBJ1-1; 9 nucleotides line up with TRBD1. Germline V gene data show CDR1 as LNHDA and CDR2 as SQIVND (reference sequence). This CDR3 region has 16 residues. J gave up 2 bases and V 9 bases, and 13 bases lay outside the gene matches. The CDR3 DNA reads as TGTGCCAGCAGAAAGGTAACGGGACAGGGTAACACTGAAGCTTTCTTT. This gives the protein CASRKVTGQGNTEAFF.

J is TRBJ2-7 and V is TRBV5-1, with D unresolved. CDR3 length: 16 residues. Germline V lookup: CDR1 SGHRS, CDR2 YFSETQ. Trimming left V 2 bases short and J 3 bases short, with 18 bases between. CDR3 DNA: TGCGCCAGCAGCTTTCGATCAGGTTCCATATTCTACGAGCAGTACTTC. It is translated as CASSFRSGSIFYEQYF.

The genes are TRBV19 and TRBJ2-3; 8 bases align to TRBD2. The germline CDR1 and CDR2 sequences are LNHDA and SQIVND (reference sequence). This CDR3 region has 16 residues. V shed 3 bases, J shed 8 bases, and the junction held 13 bases outside the gene matches. In DNA form, the CDR3 reads TGTGCCAGTAGTATTGGAAGGGGACTAGGCGGGGGTACGCAGTATTTT. It specifies CASSIGRGLGGGTQYF.